The source of this T cell receptor (beta chain) is a study of T cells after yellow fever vaccination. This clonotype was found many times. TCRdb passed the 5' RACE reads through MiXCR, listing each CDR3 protein once. This repertoire shows approximately 450,000 distinct CDR3 sequences, roughly 20% found once; its top ten account for 15% to 20%. The specimen comprised PBMCs, sampled before the yellow fever booster vaccination. This clonotype was obtained from a man aged 18 to 29 who received the YFV17D yellow fever vaccine.

CDR3: CASSYQGRAKNIQYF. CDR3 DNA sequence: TGTGCCAGCAGCTACCAGGGGAGAGCCAAAAACATTCAGTACTTC. The J gene is TRBJ2-4, the V gene TRBV7-2; TRBD1 is a possible D gene (6 bases). The CDR3 extends over 15 amino acids. Germline CDR1 and CDR2: SGHTA and FQGNSA. V was shortened by 4 bases and J by 0 bases, with 10 bases between the two germline ends.